This paragraph reports one T cell receptor (beta chain). The data were obtained in a study of siplizumab effects on memory and regulatory T cells. Germline CDR1 reads SGHDN; CDR2 reads FVKESK. The CDR3 covers 15 residues. Some 10^5 TCR templates were assayed per sample. Using immunoSEQ multiplex PCR, the repertoire was profiled, and TCRdb retains in-frame clones only, with some absent. The sample has 70,000 to 95,000 clones; roughly 95% are singletons. Sequencing used naive CD4+ T cells sorted from blood. V and J are TRBV14 and TRBJ2-5; possible D gene TRBD1, 5 bases. The better agreement between TRBJ2-7 and the DNA end casts doubt on the J call. This TCR was recovered from a human donor in good health. CDR3: CASSQNGQSPYEQYF. As DNA, the CDR3 is TGTGCCAGCAGCCAAAATGGACAATCGCCCTACGAGCAGTACTTC.